Listed here are 25 T cell receptor beta chains from one sample, sequenced in a study of blood T cells in healthy people across ages. A second roughly 7 to 11 cycle PCR used barcoded and J-beta primers. TCRdb re-called the 5' RACE reads with MiXCR, one entry per CDR3 protein. The table shows hundreds of thousands of distinct CDR3 sequences, with around 48% occurring only once. The sample consisted of blood. Receptors originate from a man aged 30 to 45 in good health.

In this sample, this clonotype turned up a few times. V usage is TRBV3-1 and J usage is TRBJ2-1; TRBD2 agrees at 11 bases. The CDR3 loop spans 18 amino acids. V lost 2 bases, J lost 1 base, and 7 bases stayed unmatched. Looked up from germline, CDR1 is LGHDT and CDR2 is YNNKEL (reference sequence). The CDR3 is CASSQFYSGGASYNEQFF. CDR3 coding DNA: TGTGCCAGCAGCCAATTCTATAGCGGGGGGGCTTCCTACAATGAGCAGTTCTTC.

This clonotype has just a few counts. The chain carries TRBV20-1 and TRBJ2-5; D gene ambiguous. Germline values: CDR1 DFQATT, CDR2 SNEGSKA (reference sequence). This CDR3 is built from 16 residues. Trimming stripped 1 base from V and 4 bases from J, with 19 bases between. The CDR3 DNA reads TGCAGTGCTAGAGGCCGACCATCTCTTACTGGAGAGACCCAGTACTTC. Protein sequence: CSARGRPSLTGETQYF.

This clonotype was seen many times. The rearrangement joins TRBV13 to TRBJ2-5, with 7 bases aligning to TRBD1. J was trimmed by 4 bases and V by 4 bases; bases with no gene match: 6. This CDR3 spans 14 amino acids. CDR1 is PRHDT, CDR2 FYEKMQ, per germline (reference sequence). CDR3 nucleotide sequence: TGTGCCAGCAGCTCCACCCGACAGGGAGAGACCCAGTACTTC. This sequence encodes CASSSTRQGETQYF. Complete variable domain (other parts from reference TRBV13 and TRBJ2-5): AAGVIQSPRHLIKEKRETATLKCYPIPRHDTVYWYQQGPGQDPQFLISFYEKMQSDKGSIPDRFSAQQFSDYHSELNMSSLELGDSALYFCASSSTRQGETQYFGPGTRLLVL.

The chain recombines TRBV4-1 with TRBJ2-7; D perhaps matches TRBD1 (5 bases). CDR3 length: 15 amino acids. Germline loops: CDR1 MGHRA, CDR2 YSYEKL. V was shortened by 4 bases and J by 0 bases, with 13 bases between the two germline ends. The DNA for the CDR3 is TGCGCCAGCAGCCTAACGACAGTCAGCTCCTACGAGCAGTACTTC. Protein: CASSLTTVSSYEQYF.

This clonotype has a handful of counts. J is TRBJ2-3 and V is TRBV11-2; 7 bases align to TRBD2. The J segment lost 2 bases and the V segment lost 7 bases, leaving 6 bases of the junction unmatched. The CDR3 extends over 14 amino acids. Germline assignment: CDR1 SGHAT and CDR2 FQNNGV. This chain's CDR3 is CASISGGNTDTQYF. Written as DNA, the CDR3 is TGTGCCAGCATCTCGGGGGGAAACACAGATACGCAGTATTTT.

The rearrangement uses TRBV4-1 and TRBJ1-5; D remains unclear. Trimming shortened V by 0 bases and J by 0 bases, and 12 bases separated the two germline ends. The CDR3 consists of 17 residues. From germline, CDR1 is MGHRA and CDR2 YSYEKL. CDR3 in DNA: TGCGCCAGCAGCCAAGATGTCGGACGCATTAGCAATCAGCCCCAGCATTTT. Translating it yields CASSQDVGRISNQPQHF.

This clonotype occurred once. The gene calls are TRBV27 and TRBJ1-2, with TRBD1 as a possible D gene (5 bases). Germline CDR1 reads MNHEY; CDR2 reads SMNVEV (reference sequence). The V and J ends lost 9 bases and 5 bases respectively, with 16 bases between them. The CDR3 consists of 13 residues. In DNA, the CDR3 is TGTGCCAGTGCGGAGGTGGGGGGTTATGGCTACACCTTC. Its protein is CASAEVGGYGYTF.

This clonotype occurred a few times. The V and J genes are TRBV9 and TRBJ2-1, with 11 bases fitting TRBD2. Germline loops: CDR1 SGDLS, CDR2 YYNGEE. The ends lost 3 bases at V and 0 bases at J; junction bases unmatched: 2. The CDR3 runs 16 residues. The DNA for the CDR3 is TGTGCCAGCAGCGCGGGACTAGCGGTCTCCTACAATGAGCAGTTCTTC. Its translation: CASSAGLAVSYNEQFF. The full variable domain, with the rest looked up from reference TRBV9 and TRBJ2-1, is DSGVTQTPKHLITATGQRVTLRCSPRSGDLSVYWYQQSLDQGLQFLIQYYNGEERAKGNILERFSAQQFPDLHSELNLSSLELGDSALYFCASSAGLAVSYNEQFFGPGTRLTVL.

J is TRBJ2-7 and V is TRBV20-1, with 11 positions matching TRBD2. This CDR3 is 16 amino acids long. The V segment lost 6 bases and the J segment 0 bases; nucleotides outside the gene matches: 10. The germline V gene encodes CDR1 DFQATT and CDR2 SNEGSKA (reference sequence). DNA of the CDR3: TGCAGTGCCGTCGGGACTAGCGGCGACAGCTCCTACGAGCAGTACTTC. Protein: CSAVGTSGDSSYEQYF.

The chain combines TRBV6-2 or TRBV6-3 with TRBJ2-6, with TRBD2 as a possible D gene (5 bases). Trimming removed 4 bases at V and 0 bases at J, with 10 bases between. CDR1 and CDR2 (germline): MNHEY, SVGEGT. The CDR3 is 16 amino acids. The CDR3 sequence is CASSSDSISGANVLTF. The CDR3, as DNA: TGTGCCAGCAGTTCGGACTCGATCTCTGGGGCCAACGTCCTGACTTTC.

The genes are TRBV21-1 and TRBJ2-1; TRBD1, the D gene given by the table, was not confirmed from the DNA. TRBV21-1 is a pseudogene locus. The CDR3 contains 17 residues. CDR3: CASSKSWGDRYDNEQFF. The CDR3 DNA reads as TGTGCCAGCAGCAAAAGTTGGGGGGACAGGTACGACAATGAGCAGTTCTTC.

The rearrangement joins TRBV4-1 to TRBJ1-4, with a weak D call TRBD1 (6 bases). Trimming removed 0 bases at V and 3 bases at J, with 14 bases between. Germline CDR1 and CDR2: MGHRA and YSYEKL. This CDR3 is built from 17 residues. CDR3 protein: CASSQDRIGGPNEKLFF. CDR3 DNA: TGCGCCAGCAGCCAAGATCGCATCGGGGGGCCTAATGAAAAACTGTTTTTT.

The rearrangement joins TRBV20-1 to TRBJ2-7, with D unresolved. CDR3 length: 13 amino acids. Per germline, CDR1 DFQATT and CDR2 SNEGSKA (reference sequence). Deletions cut 2 bases from V and 4 bases from J, with 12 bases between. The CDR3 sequence: CSARMTPRYEQYF. The CDR3 nucleotides read TGCAGTGCTAGAATGACCCCCCGTTACGAGCAGTACTTC.

The gene calls are TRBV20-1 and TRBJ2-3; TRBD1 agrees at 7 bases. The CDR3 contains 13 residues. CDR1 DFQATT and CDR2 SNEGSKA come from the germline V gene (reference sequence). V was pared by 5 bases and J by 4 bases, with 6 bases of the junction left unmatched. The CDR3 DNA follows: TGCAGTGCTCCGAGACAGGGCTCAGATACGCAGTATTTT. This codes for CSAPRQGSDTQYF.

This clonotype was counted once. The chain uses TRBV9 and TRBJ2-2, with 9 bases identical to TRBD1. The CDR3 covers 19 residues. V shed 0 bases, J shed 0 bases, and the junction held 9 bases outside the gene matches. Germline CDR1 SGDLS, CDR2 YYNGEE. The CDR3: CASSVVGTGSAANTGELFF. For the CDR3, the DNA is TGTGCCAGCAGCGTAGTGGGGACAGGGAGTGCAGCGAACACCGGGGAGCTGTTTTTT.

The V gene is TRBV10-3, the J gene TRBJ2-3; perhaps TRBD1 as D (6 bases). The CDR3 is 14 amino acids. Germline CDR1 reads ENHRY; CDR2 reads SYGVKD. The ends were cut back, 1 base at V and 5 bases at J, with 10 bases in the middle. CDR3 DNA: TGTGCCATCAGTGAGTTAGCAGGGGTAGATACGCAGTATTTT. Protein product: CAISELAGVDTQYF.

This clonotype was counted a few times. The J gene is TRBJ2-7, the V gene TRBV7-3; D is unclear. CDR3 size: 15 residues. The germline V gene encodes CDR1 SGHTA and CDR2 FQGTGA. Deletions cut 1 base from V and 0 bases from J, with 10 bases between. The CDR3 bases are TGTGCCAGCAGCTTAATGGGTGTTCTCTCCTACGAGCAGTACTTC. Residues: CASSLMGVLSYEQYF. Drawing the rest from reference TRBV7-3 and TRBJ2-7, the complete variable domain is GAGVSQTPSNKVTEKGKYVELRCDPISGHTALYWYRQSLGQGPEFLIYFQGTGAADDSGLPNDRFFAVRPEGSVSTLKIQRTERGDSAVYLCASSLMGVLSYEQYFGPGTRLTVT.

This chain uses TRBV12-3 or TRBV12-4 with TRBJ2-3; D is possibly TRBD2 (5 bases). The V and J ends lost 6 bases and 2 bases respectively, with 24 bases between them. The CDR3 runs 18 residues. CDR3 protein: CASSRWEGAAKYTDTQYF. CDR3 nucleotide sequence: TGTGCCAGCAGCCGCTGGGAAGGAGCGGCGAAATACACAGATACGCAGTATTTT.

The chain uses TRBV25-1 and TRBJ1-2; D gene unclear. Germline assignment: CDR1 MGHDK and CDR2 SYGVNS. V lost 6 bases and J 2 bases, leaving 10 bases between the germline ends. This CDR3 is 13 amino acids long. Here the CDR3 DNA reads TGTGCCAGCAGCGAAGCTCTAAACTATGGCTACACCTTC. Residues: CASSEALNYGYTF.

The genes are TRBV9 and TRBJ2-1; D is perhaps TRBD1 or TRBD2 (6 bases each). Between the trimmed V and J ends, which lost 0 bases and 7 bases, there was a span of 17 bases. CDR1 SGDLS and CDR2 YYNGEE come from the germline V gene. This CDR3 has 16 amino acids. Here the CDR3 DNA reads TGTGCCAGCAGCGTAGAGGGGGGACTTAGAGATAATGAGCAGTTCTTC. It encodes CASSVEGGLRDNEQFF.

This clonotype occurred many times. The chain is built from TRBV12-3 or TRBV12-4 and TRBJ2-1; D call uncertain. This CDR3 has 13 amino acids. Trimming stripped 2 bases from V and 10 bases from J, with 12 bases between. The CDR3 loop reads CASSLRARDEQFF. In DNA, the CDR3 is TGTGCCAGCAGTTTAAGGGCACGAGACGAGCAGTTCTTC.

There are a few counts of this clonotype. The rearrangement links TRBV2 to TRBJ2-4; D may match TRBD1 or TRBD2 (6 bases each). Germline lookup yields CDR1 SNHLY and CDR2 FYNNEI. V shed 1 base and J shed 2 bases, with 9 bases lying between them. The CDR3 is 15 residues long. The CDR3 region has the DNA TGTGCCAGCAGTGAAGGGGGGGCTACCAAAAACATTCAGTACTTC. This codes for CASSEGGATKNIQYF. The whole variable domain, remainder taken from reference TRBV2 and TRBJ2-4, is EPEVTQTPSHQVTQMGQEVILRCVPISNHLYFYWYRQILGQKVEFLVSFYNNEISEKSEIFDDQFSVERPDGSNFTLKIRSTKLEDSAMYFCASSEGGATKNIQYFGAGTRLSVL.

The gene calls are TRBV9 and TRBJ1-6; unclear D gene. CDR3 length: 16 residues. Looked up from germline, CDR1 is SGDLS and CDR2 is YYNGEE. V was shortened by 0 bases and J by 0 bases, with 7 bases between the two germline ends. The CDR3, as DNA: TGTGCCAGCAGCGTAGGAGGCAGCTCCTATAATTCACCCCTCCACTTT. Residues: CASSVGGSSYNSPLHF. The whole variable domain, filled in from reference TRBV9 and TRBJ1-6, reads DSGVTQTPKHLITATGQRVTLRCSPRSGDLSVYWYQQSLDQGLQFLIQYYNGEERAKGNILERFSAQQFPDLHSELNLSSLELGDSALYFCASSVGGSSYNSPLHFGNGTRLTVT.

The genes are TRBV7-9 and TRBJ2-1; TRBD2 agrees at 9 bases. The V gene's germline CDR1 is SEHNR and CDR2 FQNEAQ (reference sequence). This CDR3 spans 16 amino acids. Trimming took 5 bases from V and 1 from J; bases not matched to a gene: 6. CDR3 sequence: CASSHGTSPSYNEQFF. DNA for the CDR3: TGTGCCAGCAGCCACGGGACTAGCCCTTCCTACAATGAGCAGTTCTTC. Full variable domain (remainder filled in from reference TRBV7-9 and TRBJ2-1): DTGVSQNPRHKITKRGQNVTFRCDPISEHNRLYWYRQTLGQGPEFLTYFQNEAQLEKSRLLSDRFSAERPKGSFSTLEIQRTEQGDSAMYLCASSHGTSPSYNEQFFGPGTRLTVL.

The gene calls are TRBV20-1 and TRBJ2-7; 10 bases map to TRBD1. This CDR3 has 13 residues. V was clipped by 6 bases and J by 2 bases; unmatched bases: 4. Germline CDR1 is DFQATT and CDR2 is SNEGSKA (reference sequence). The CDR3 DNA is TGCAGTGCACGGACAGGGGGTGCCTACGAGCAGTACTTC. This encodes CSARTGGAYEQYF.